The 31 T cell receptor beta chains below come from one sample, sequenced in a study of cytomegalovirus exposure and HLA in healthy donors. The PCR employed 60 Vbeta primers together with 13 Jbeta primers. Sequencing used immunoSEQ multiplex PCR; TCRdb keeps in-frame clones, though not all of them. Of 120,000 to 150,000 clones in the sample, about four fifths were seen once. Sample: PBMCs. The receptor source for this set is a woman between 40 and 55 years old in good health and CMV-seropositive.

CDR3 protein: CASTPPGGKETQYF. CDR3 in DNA: TGTGCCAGCACTCCCCCCGGCGGGAAAGAGACCCAGTACTTC. The V gene is TRBV6-6, the J gene TRBJ2-5, with D maybe TRBD2 (6 bases). The V end lost 7 bases, the J end lost 3 bases, and 15 bases lay between the germline ends. The CDR3 loop spans 14 amino acids. Germline CDR1 is MNHNY and CDR2 is SVGAGI (reference sequence).

The rearrangement joins TRBV11-2 to TRBJ2-7; possible D gene TRBD2, 5 bases. The CDR3 is made up of 16 amino acids. CDR1 and CDR2 from the germline V gene are SGHAT and FQNNGV. V lost 3 bases and J 0 bases, leaving 15 bases between the germline ends. The CDR3 is CASSLSRRALSYEQYF. CDR3 bases: TGTGCCAGCAGCTTGTCTAGGCGGGCGCTCTCCTACGAGCAGTACTTC.

This chain joins TRBV19 and TRBJ2-1; 11 positions match TRBD2. The CDR3 sequence is 14 residues long. The germline gives CDR1 LNHDA, CDR2 SQIVND (reference sequence). The V segment lost 6 bases and the J segment 7 bases; nucleotides outside the gene matches: 5. The CDR3 DNA is TGTGCCAGTAGCCCCTCTAGCGGGAGGAATGAGCAGTTCTTC. It translates to CASSPSSGRNEQFF.

The V call is TRBV5-1, the J call TRBJ2-2; the match to TRBD1 covers 9 bases. CDR3 length: 16 amino acids. Unmatched junction bases numbered 8, after V lost 3 bases and J lost 5 bases. Germline loops: CDR1 SGHRS, CDR2 YFSETQ. The DNA for the CDR3 is TGCGCCAGCAGCTACACCGGGACAGGGATGACCGGGGAGCTGTTTTTT. Translated: CASSYTGTGMTGELFF.

The chain is built from TRBV21-1 and TRBJ2-7; TRBD1 was called by the table and not checked on the DNA. TRBV21-1 is a pseudogene locus. The CDR3 length is 15 residues. As DNA, the CDR3 is TGTGCCAGCAGCCTCCGGGACAGGAGCCCTTGGGAGCAGTACTTC. This sequence encodes CASSLRDRSPWEQYF.

The chain carries TRBV14 and TRBJ2-7; TRBD2 aligns across 9 bases. Germline loops: CDR1 SGHDN, CDR2 FVKESK. The length of the CDR3 is 15 residues. Unmatched junction bases numbered 10, after V lost 4 bases and J lost 6 bases. The CDR3 DNA reads as TGTGCCAGCAGCCCTCTAGCGGGGAGGTCCGGCGAGCAGTACTTC. It translates to CASSPLAGRSGEQYF.

V usage is TRBV6-6 and J usage is TRBJ1-6, with 10 bases that match TRBD1. Germline V gene lookup returns CDR1 MNHNY and CDR2 SVGAGI (reference sequence). The J segment lost 7 bases and the V segment lost 6 bases, leaving 6 bases of the junction unmatched. This CDR3 has 15 amino acids. The CDR3 protein is CASSPRDRGNSPLHF. The CDR3 DNA reads TGTGCCAGCAGCCCCCGGGACAGGGGAAATTCACCCCTCCACTTT.

This chain joins TRBV5-1 and TRBJ2-6; TRBD1 aligns across 7 bases. The CDR3 is 18 residues long. After removal of 4 bases from V and 1 base from J, the junction contained 11 bases not matched to a gene. Per germline, CDR1 SGHRS and CDR2 YFSETQ. CDR3 coding DNA: TGCGCCAGCAGCGATCACAGGGGTACGTCATCTGGGGCCAACGTCCTGACTTTC. Its translation: CASSDHRGTSSGANVLTF.

On this clone itself: The same CDR3 arises from other DNA sequences in this sample as well. CDR3 sequence (DNA): TGTGCCAGCAGTAGAGACAGGGGCACTGAAGCTTTCTTT. It translates to CASSRDRGTEAFF. The rearrangement uses TRBV7-9 and TRBJ1-1; 8 nucleotides line up with TRBD1. Germline-derived CDR1 and CDR2 are SEHNR and FQNEAQ (reference sequence). The V gene end was trimmed by 6 bases and the J gene end by 4 bases; junction bases not matched to a gene: 4. The CDR3 runs 13 residues.

The table lists this clone with a count of one. The rearrangement joins TRBV6-5 to TRBJ2-5; weak D call: TRBD1 (6 bases). The J call is doubtful: the DNA matches TRBJ2-7 better. This CDR3 is built from 15 residues. Germline CDR1 is MNHEY and CDR2 is SVGAGI. CDR3 region: CASSYGQPGDYEQYF. The CDR3 coding sequence is TGTGCCAGCAGTTACGGACAGCCTGGGGATTACGAGCAGTACTTC.

Here the CDR3 reads CASSIGQGGTETQYF. In nucleotides, the CDR3 is TGTGCCAGCAGCATAGGACAGGGTGGGACAGAGACCCAGTACTTC. The chain combines TRBV11-3 with TRBJ2-5, with 8 nucleotides matching TRBD1. This CDR3 has 15 residues. CDR1 is SGHNT, CDR2 YENEEA, per germline. The J segment lost 4 bases and the V segment lost 5 bases, leaving 9 bases of the junction unmatched.

In nucleotides, the CDR3 is TGTGCCAGCAGCCCCCTCTTGGGGGGGAACTATGGCTACACCTTC. This codes for CASSPLLGGNYGYTF. The chain recombines TRBV7-8 with TRBJ1-2, with a weak D call TRBD1 (5 bases). Trimming took 5 bases from V and 2 from J, leaving 15 bases between them. The V gene's germline CDR1 is SGHVS and CDR2 FQNEAQ. This CDR3 comprises 15 residues.

The CDR3 DNA follows: TGTGCCAGCAGCTTAGCCCCTCCCTCCGAGCAGTACTTC. It codes for CASSLAPPSEQYF. The gene calls are TRBV11-3 and TRBJ2-7; D not certain. Germline V CDR1 and CDR2: SGHNT, YENEEA. This CDR3 spans 13 amino acids. The V gene lost 1 base and the J gene lost 6 bases, with 10 bases spanning the gap.

The V and J genes are TRBV6-1 and TRBJ1-2; TRBD1 agrees at 7 bases. Looked up from germline, CDR1 is MNHNS and CDR2 is SASEGT. There are 14 residues in the CDR3. With V trimmed by 6 bases and J by 6 bases, 10 bases remained unmatched. CDR3 in DNA: TGTGCCAGCAGGCCCCCACAGGGGAGGCATGGCTACACCTTC. Translated: CASRPPQGRHGYTF.

A single count supports this clone. The rearrangement joins TRBV19 to TRBJ1-5, with D perhaps matching TRBD1 (6 bases). V lost 4 bases and J lost 2, with 15 bases in between. This CDR3 has 16 residues. Germline V gives CDR1 LNHDA, CDR2 SQIVND (reference sequence). Written as DNA, the CDR3 is TGTGCCAGTAGTAAAACAGGGATACGTGGCAATCAGCCCCAGCATTTT. Translating it yields CASSKTGIRGNQPQHF.

On this clone itself: At one boundary the junction diverges from the germline segment, which might be a read error. The chain is built from TRBV28 and TRBJ2-7, with 7 bases lining up with TRBD1. Germline CDR1 MDHEN, CDR2 SYDVKM. The length of the CDR3 is 11 residues. The CDR3 DNA reads as TGTGCCAGCAGTTCAACAGGGGAGCGGTACTTC. Its protein is CASSSTGERYF.

This clone was seen more than once but under ten times. The V and J genes are TRBV28 and TRBJ1-2; D is undetermined. The CDR3 totals 12 residues. With 6 bases removed from V and 6 bases from J, the gap between germline ends came to 11 bases. CDR1 and CDR2 from the germline V gene are MDHEN and SYDVKM. CDR3 residues: CASSLKHHGYTF. The CDR3, as DNA: TGTGCCAGCAGCCTTAAGCACCATGGCTACACCTTC.

A few counts support this clone. The chain joins TRBV6-6 to TRBJ2-7, with D possibly matching TRBD2 (5 bases). The V gene lost 6 bases and the J gene lost 3 bases, with 9 bases spanning the gap. The CDR3 extends over 12 amino acids. CDR1 is MNHNY and CDR2 is SVGAGI in the germline V gene (reference sequence). Here the CDR3 DNA reads TGTGCCAGCAGCTCCGGGAACTACGAGCAGTACTTC. Translated: CASSSGNYEQYF.

This clone came up once. The chain recombines TRBV7-9 with TRBJ2-3; a possible D gene is TRBD1 (6 bases). The CDR3 runs to 16 residues. The germline V gene has CDR1 SEHNR and CDR2 FQNEAQ (reference sequence). The V and J ends lost 1 base and 0 bases respectively, with 11 bases between them. The CDR3, as DNA: TGTGCCAGCAGCTTAGGTGAGGGGGAGAGCACAGATACGCAGTATTTT. Translation gives CASSLGEGESTDTQYF.

V is TRBV19 and J is TRBJ2-7; D might be TRBD2 (6 bases). The CDR3 is made up of 15 amino acids. The V and J ends lost 3 bases and 2 bases respectively, with 14 bases between them. The germline V gene encodes CDR1 LNHDA and CDR2 SQIVND (reference sequence). The CDR3 here is CASSIFPGDPYEQYF. Here the CDR3 DNA reads TGTGCCAGTAGTATTTTTCCGGGAGACCCCTACGAGCAGTACTTC.

The chain has TRBV11-2 and TRBJ2-1; the match to TRBD2 covers 10 bases. Looked up from germline, CDR1 is SGHAT and CDR2 is FQNNGV. The CDR3 consists of 16 residues. J lost 9 bases, V lost 2 bases, and 10 bases had no gene match. This CDR3 is CASSLNSAGGPTEQFF. The DNA for the CDR3 is TGTGCCAGCAGCTTAAATTCAGCGGGAGGGCCCACTGAGCAGTTCTTC.

This chain connects TRBV6-1 to TRBJ2-7, with a weak D call TRBD2 (5 bases). Trimming took off 7 bases at V and 0 bases at J, with 16 bases between the two ends. This CDR3 comprises 15 residues. Per germline, CDR1 MNHNS and CDR2 SASEGT. CDR3 region: CASTRLTGSSYEQYF. CDR3 nucleotide sequence: TGTGCCAGCACGAGGCTAACGGGAAGCTCCTACGAGCAGTACTTC.

This chain uses TRBV7-2 with TRBJ2-3; possible D gene TRBD1, 5 bases. V dropped 3 bases and J dropped 1 base, with 11 bases sitting between them. The CDR3 is made up of 15 amino acids. Germline CDR1 reads SGHTA; CDR2 reads FQGNSA. The DNA for the CDR3 is TGTGCCAGCAGCTTTGTGGGGCCCGGCACAGATACGCAGTATTTT. Protein product: CASSFVGPGTDTQYF.

This chain joins TRBV25-1 and TRBJ2-3; 12 bases are shared with TRBD2. V trimming: 4 bases; J trimming: 4 bases; junction bases outside the gene matches: 6. Germline assignment: CDR1 MGHDK and CDR2 SYGVNS. The CDR3 runs to 16 residues. The CDR3 DNA sequence: TGTGCCAGCAGTGGAGGACTAGCGGGATGGGCAGATACGCAGTATTTT. Its protein is CASSGGLAGWADTQYF.

This clone was seen more than once but under ten times. V usage is TRBV6-5 and J usage is TRBJ1-1; D unresolved. V was clipped by 3 bases and J by 4 bases, with 9 bases between them. This CDR3 contains 13 residues. Germline CDR1 MNHEY, CDR2 SVGAGI. The CDR3 region is CASSYTGTTEAFF. The CDR3 DNA reads TGTGCCAGCAGTTATACGGGAACCACTGAAGCTTTCTTT.

The gene calls are TRBV19 and TRBJ1-1, with unresolved D. The CDR3 consists of 13 residues. The V and J ends lost 5 bases and 1 base respectively, with 8 bases between them. Germline values: CDR1 LNHDA, CDR2 SQIVND (reference sequence). The CDR3: CASSFTRNTEAFF. CDR3 nucleotides: TGTGCCAGTAGTTTTACTCGGAACACTGAAGCTTTCTTT.

Comment on this clone: At one end, the junction sequence differs from germline, possibly due to a read error. The rearrangement joins TRBV7-9 to TRBJ2-4, with D maybe TRBD2 (5 bases). CDR1 and CDR2 from the germline V gene are SEHNR and FQNEAQ (reference sequence). This CDR3 region has 15 residues. The DNA for the CDR3 is TGTTCCAGCAGCTTAGCTGGACTAGCCAAAAACATTCAGTACTTC. Its protein is CSSSLAGLAKNIQYF.

The chain uses TRBV7-2 and TRBJ2-5, with 10 bases matching TRBD2. The germline V gene has CDR1 SGHTA and CDR2 FQGNSA. V lost 5 bases and J lost 5; bases outside the gene matches: 11. The CDR3 length is 16 residues. CDR3 sequence reads: CASSRNRLAGGETQYF. CDR3 bases: TGTGCCAGCAGCCGCAATCGACTAGCGGGTGGGGAGACCCAGTACTTC.

V and J are TRBV11-1 and TRBJ1-2, with TRBD1 matching 8 bases. J was trimmed by 7 bases and V by 5 bases; bases with no gene match: 9. In germline, CDR1 is SGHAT, CDR2 FQDESV (reference sequence). This CDR3 spans 14 amino acids. CDR3 region: CASSRDRLAGGYTF. The CDR3 DNA follows: TGTGCCAGCAGCCGGGACAGGCTTGCGGGTGGCTACACCTTC.

This chain joins TRBV19 and TRBJ1-2, with TRBD1 matching over 8 bases. Germline V gene sequence: CDR1 LNHDA, CDR2 SQIVND (reference sequence). This CDR3 has 15 amino acids. V gave up 0 bases and J gave up 6 bases; unmatched junction bases: 6. CDR3 region: CASSIERQGANGYTF. CDR3 DNA sequence: TGTGCCAGTAGTATAGAGCGGCAGGGGGCAAATGGCTACACCTTC.

This clone was observed a few times. The chain recombines TRBV7-8 with TRBJ2-5, with 10 nucleotides matching TRBD2. In germline, CDR1 is SGHVS, CDR2 FQNEAQ. V was clipped by 3 bases and J by 3 bases; unmatched bases: 7. CDR3 length: 16 amino acids. The chain's CDR3 is CASSLVGLADKETQYF. The CDR3 DNA reads as TGTGCCAGCAGCTTGGTCGGACTAGCGGATAAAGAGACCCAGTACTTC.